The entry below describes one T cell receptor beta chain. This clonotype was seen many times. Its antigen is currently not known. Per-nucleotide qualities are absent, and no much larger clonotype sits a single base away. The CDR3, cysteine through phenylalanine, is 16 amino acids long. Only the CDR3 part of the read is kept: 48 bases, read in frame from the first base. Sequences MNHEY (CDR1) and SVGAGI (CDR2) are obtained from the germline V gene. Trimming removed 0 bases from V and 4 bases from J, leaving 15 bases between the germline ends. This entry comes from a study of T cells in Graves' hyperthyroidism and ophthalmopathy (dated by TCRdb to about 2019). With regard to the full study: To identify distinguishing TCR V-J signatures, a discovery cohort of 90 to 100 patients was used, comprising 43 with Graves' ophthalmopathy and under 60 with stable Graves' hyperthyroidism. The study also compared thyroid tissue and blood T-cell repertoires from more than 5 Graves' hyperthyroidism patients. After sampling, hyperthyroidism patients received methimazole starting at 30 mg daily, and ophthalmopathy patients received high-dose intravenous methylprednisolone. The 85 to 100 discovery patients were randomly split 7:3 into training and test sets. TCR Vbeta CDR3 sequencing of 140 or so peripheral blood samples (about 45 ophthalmopathy, roughly 72 hyperthyroidism and some 17 progressor patients) is reported in the paper. An independent validation cohort of under 20 hyperthyroidism patients and 17 patients who later progressed to ophthalmopathy tested prospective prediction of ophthalmopathy. The paper's findings and limits, for the study overall: Ophthalmopathy was separated from stable hyperthyroidism by a 13 V-J signature model, with around 90% sensitivity and about 84% specificity obtained in cross-validation and 80%/75% obtained in testing. Most expanded thyroid clonotypes (frequency above 0.001) were also found in blood, which suggests that blood repertoires may mirror thyroid immune responses. In validation, progression to ophthalmopathy was predicted by the model with about 70% sensitivity and 72% to 80% specificity, a median of 6.5 months before onset. Sample size was not statistically predetermined, and investigators were not blinded to group allocation.

A patient counted as having stable Graves' hyperthyroidism if no progression to ophthalmopathy occurred over 18 months of follow-up. The hyperthyroidism patients were between 18 and 65 years old and newly diagnosed, with a disease duration of less than 2 months. Patients with uncontrolled infections, other autoimmune diseases, pregnancy or lactation were excluded. Diagnoses were established on the basis of clinical symptoms, serum thyroxine and TRAb, thyroid ultrasound, and orbital computed tomography. Total RNA was extracted using Trizol reagent, and RNA quality was assessed on an Agilent 2100 Bioanalyzer. Amplification of TCR beta CDR3 regions was carried out from RNA transcripts. A first-round RT-PCR of the TCR CDR3 used the HTBI primer set with the Qiagen OneStep RT-PCR kit. A second multiplex PCR round built the libraries, followed by size selection and purification. Paired-end sequencing of the libraries was performed with 100 bp reads on an Illumina HiSeq2000. The source study handled its data this way. SOAPnuke was used to process the raw data, throwing out any read that contained adapters or uncalled bases, had a mean Phred below 15, or lacked an exact constant-primer or identifier match. High-quality paired reads were merged with COPE v1.2.5, and unique nucleotide sequences were defined as clonotypes. MiTCR v1.1 was used to align clonotypes to the IMGT TRBV, TRBD and TRBJ reference segments. The analysis was restricted to V-J combinations with a frequency above 0.0001, which together covered approximately 99% of the repertoires. The TCS score was defined as F50 (clonal expansion) divided by E x V (chaos), with BLOSUM62-based TCRdist calculated between CDR3 peptides within each V-J. Welch's t-statistics and random forest reduced roughly 530 V-J features to 13, which were used in a naive Bayes classifier (R e1071). The similarity between thyroid and blood repertoires was quantified using the Morisita-Horn index. Starting from the raw public reads, TCRdb applied fastp trimming at Q25, assembled clones with MiXCR and retained in-frame beta chains. Each CDR3 protein appears once, grouped with its most common genes and DNA. TCRdb, not the authors, supplied the V and J calls. For this sample the table gives about 95,000 distinct CDR3 sequences, of which around 42% were detected only once. 10% to 13% of the sample is held by the ten biggest clonotypes.

This TCR came from a young woman with Graves' hyperthyroidism. The V and J segments used are TRBV6-5 and TRBJ2-5, with the D gene too uncertain to name. Sample: peripheral blood or thyroid tissue (not recorded which). The DNA is TGTGCCAGCAGTTACTCGTTCGGGTTCAGGAGAGAGACCCAGTACTTC. It encodes CASSYSFGFRRETQYF.